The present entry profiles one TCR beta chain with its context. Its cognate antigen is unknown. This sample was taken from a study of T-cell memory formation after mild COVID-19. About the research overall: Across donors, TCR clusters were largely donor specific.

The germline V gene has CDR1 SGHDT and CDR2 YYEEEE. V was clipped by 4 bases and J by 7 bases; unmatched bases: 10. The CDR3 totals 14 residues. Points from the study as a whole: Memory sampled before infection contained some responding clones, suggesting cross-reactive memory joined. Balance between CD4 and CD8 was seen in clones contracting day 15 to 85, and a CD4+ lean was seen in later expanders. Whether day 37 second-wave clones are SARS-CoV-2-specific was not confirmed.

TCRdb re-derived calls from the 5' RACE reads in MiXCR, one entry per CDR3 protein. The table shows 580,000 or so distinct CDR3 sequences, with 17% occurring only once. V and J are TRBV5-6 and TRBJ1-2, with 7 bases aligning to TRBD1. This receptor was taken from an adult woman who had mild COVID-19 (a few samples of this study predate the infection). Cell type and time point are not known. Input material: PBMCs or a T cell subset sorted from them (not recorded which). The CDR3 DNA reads TGTGCCAGCAGCCCACAGGGGACGTTCGGTGGCTACACCTTC. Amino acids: CASSPQGTFGGYTF.